The entry below describes one T cell receptor beta chain. This record belongs to a study of PD-1 blockade in mismatch repair-deficient tumors. Repertoires were generated with immunoSEQ multiplex PCR, while TCRdb's copy carries only in-frame clones and drops some. This sample has about 34,000 clones, with approximately 80% found just once. The CDR3 loop spans 15 amino acids. Germline CDR1 SEHNR, CDR2 FQNEAQ (reference sequence). Trimming stripped 1 base from V and 6 bases from J, with 13 bases between. The V call is TRBV7-9, the J call TRBJ1-5, with D possibly TRBD1 on 5 matching bases. The sequence came from an adult with mismatch repair-deficient cancer. Sequencing used PBMCs, obtained less than 7 weeks after starting pembrolizumab. The CDR3 bases are TGTGCCAGCAGCTTAGTGGGGGGGGACCGTCAGCCCCAGCATTTT. Protein: CASSLVGGDRQPQHF.